Listed here are 23 T cell receptor beta chains from one sample, sequenced in a study of cytomegalovirus exposure and HLA in healthy donors. A multiplex PCR was run with 60 Vbeta primers and 13 Jbeta primers. Measured with immunoSEQ multiplex PCR; TCRdb has only the in-frame clones, and not every one. The sample records approximately 190,000 clones, about four fifths being singletons. The sample taken for sequencing was PBMCs. These receptors were obtained from a woman in her forties or fifties in good health and CMV-seropositive.

The rearrangement links TRBV11-2 to TRBJ1-1; D ambiguous. Per the germline V gene, CDR1 is SGHAT and CDR2 is FQNNGV. Trimming left V 2 bases short and J 4 bases short, with 14 bases between. The CDR3 sequence is 15 residues long. The CDR3 protein is CASSLTEGSGTEAFF. CDR3 DNA: TGTGCCAGCAGCTTAACCGAGGGATCAGGCACTGAAGCTTTCTTT.

This chain joins TRBV2 and TRBJ2-5; 9 positions agree with TRBD2. This CDR3 contains 16 residues. The J segment lost 2 bases and the V segment lost 6 bases, leaving 10 bases of the junction unmatched. CDR1 is SNHLY, CDR2 FYNNEI, per germline. DNA of the CDR3: TGTGCCAGCAGCCTCGCGGGAGCGGGGGGACAAGAGACCCAGTACTTC. Encoded protein: CASSLAGAGGQETQYF. Full variable domain (outside the CDR3, taken from reference TRBV2 and TRBJ2-5): EPEVTQTPSHQVTQMGQEVILRCVPISNHLYFYWYRQILGQKVEFLVSFYNNEISEKSEIFDDQFSVERPDGSNFTLKIRSTKLEDSAMYFCASSLAGAGGQETQYFGPGTRLLVL.

This clone was found once. The chain links TRBV21-1 to TRBJ1-4. TRBV21-1 is annotated as a pseudogene. CDR3 size: 14 residues. CDR3 DNA: TGTGCCAGCAGCAAACTCGGGGGGGAGGAAAAACTGTTTTTT. Protein: CASSKLGGEEKLFF.

The chain recombines TRBV6-4 with TRBJ1-4; the D is unclear. The CDR3 is 11 residues long. Trimming removed 10 bases from V and 15 bases from J, with 18 bases in between. Germline loops: CDR1 MRHNA, CDR2 SNTAGT. The CDR3 region is CAIDLGSRVFF. Written as DNA, the CDR3 is TGTGCCATTGACTTGGGATCGAGGGTGTTTTTT.

CDR3 protein: CASSTTGGTNQPQHF. Here the CDR3 DNA reads TGTGCCAGCAGCACCACGGGGGGGACTAATCAGCCCCAGCATTTT. This rearrangement joins TRBV6-1 to TRBJ1-5, with a weak D call TRBD1 (5 bases). This CDR3 is built from 15 residues. V gave up 6 bases and J gave up 4 bases, with 16 bases separating them. Germline CDR1 is MNHNS and CDR2 is SASEGT.

This clone was observed a handful of times. The rearrangement links TRBV13 to TRBJ2-3; 15 bases line up with TRBD2. V dropped 4 bases and J dropped 4; count of bases not matched to a gene: 6. From germline, CDR1 is PRHDT and CDR2 FYEKMQ (reference sequence). The CDR3 length is 17 residues. The CDR3: CASSSPGLAGGADTQYF. The CDR3 DNA sequence: TGTGCCAGCAGCTCGCCGGGACTAGCGGGGGGCGCAGATACGCAGTATTTT.

The rearrangement uses TRBV11-2 and TRBJ1-1; maybe TRBD1 (6 bases). Germline V CDR1 and CDR2: SGHAT, FQNNGV. Trimming took off 7 bases at V and 11 bases at J, with 17 bases between the two ends. This CDR3 is 12 amino acids long. The CDR3 sequence is CASTSDRDWAFF. CDR3 DNA sequence: TGTGCCAGCACATCGGACAGAGACTGGGCTTTCTTT.

This chain links TRBV6-5 with TRBJ1-1; no clear D. The CDR3 extends over 16 amino acids. V shed 2 bases and J shed 1 base, with 14 bases lying between them. Germline V lookup: CDR1 MNHEY, CDR2 SVGAGI. The CDR3 sequence is CASSYLVITENTEAFF. CDR3 sequence (DNA): TGTGCCAGCAGTTACCTTGTAATAACAGAGAACACTGAAGCTTTCTTT.

This clone has a handful of counts. V is TRBV7-6 and J is TRBJ2-3, with unresolved D. Germline V gives CDR1 SGHVS, CDR2 FNYEAQ. CDR3 length: 12 amino acids. Trimming stripped 5 bases from V and 0 bases from J, with 3 bases between. CDR3: CASSLSTDTQYF. CDR3 bases: TGTGCCAGCAGCCTAAGCACAGATACGCAGTATTTT.

Worth noting for this clone: This CDR3 is also generated by other DNA sequences in the sample. This sequence joins TRBV11-3 and TRBJ2-3; 10 bases are shared with TRBD1. CDR1 is SGHNT, CDR2 YENEEA, per germline. The length of the CDR3 is 15 residues. V was clipped by 0 bases and J by 4 bases; unmatched bases: 1. The CDR3 DNA reads as TGTGCCAGCAGCTTAGAGGGGACAGGGGCAGATACGCAGTATTTT. Amino acid sequence: CASSLEGTGADTQYF. The whole variable domain, remainder taken from reference TRBV11-3 and TRBJ2-3, is EAGVVQSPRYKIIEKKQPVAFWCNPISGHNTLYWYLQNLGQGPELLIRYENEEAVDDSQLPKDRFSAERLKGVDSTLKIQPAELGDSAVYLCASSLEGTGADTQYFGPGTRLTVL.

The chain's CDR3 is CASSWDSNNYGYTF. The CDR3 DNA reads TGTGCCAGCAGCTGGGACAGTAACAACTATGGCTACACCTTC. The genes are TRBV11-1 and TRBJ1-2; 7 nucleotides agree with TRBD1. The CDR3 totals 14 residues. After removal of 4 bases from V and 2 bases from J, the junction contained 4 bases not matched to a gene. Germline CDR1 and CDR2: SGHAT and FQDESV (reference sequence).

This chain links TRBV28 with TRBJ1-2; TRBD1 might be the D (5 bases). This CDR3 comprises 15 residues. Per the germline V gene, CDR1 is MDHEN and CDR2 is SYDVKM. V was pared by 8 bases and J by 2 bases, with 18 bases between. DNA for the CDR3: TGTGCCAGCGGAACCGGGGGGGATTCCAACTATGGCTACACCTTC. This sequence encodes CASGTGGDSNYGYTF.

The gene calls are TRBV28 and TRBJ1-2; 7 bases line up with TRBD1. The CDR3 has 12 amino acids. V trimming: 6 bases; J trimming: 8 bases; junction bases outside the gene matches: 6. Germline loops: CDR1 MDHEN, CDR2 SYDVKM. DNA of the CDR3: TGTGCCAGCAGGTCCGGGACAGCCGGCTACACCTTC. It encodes CASRSGTAGYTF.

V usage is TRBV7-6 and J usage is TRBJ2-1; 13 bases are a match to TRBD2. The V gene's germline CDR1 is SGHVS and CDR2 FNYEAQ. V shed 5 bases, J shed 6 bases, and the junction held 4 bases outside the gene matches. There are 15 residues in the CDR3. The CDR3 spells CASSRGLAGINEQFF. The CDR3 DNA is TGTGCCAGCAGCCGGGGACTAGCGGGGATCAATGAGCAGTTCTTC.

V usage is TRBV4-2 and J usage is TRBJ1-1; 11 positions agree with TRBD1. J gave up 6 bases and V 6 bases, and 6 bases lay outside the gene matches. This CDR3 has 14 amino acids. CDR1 is LGHNA, CDR2 YNFKEQ, per germline. CDR3 in amino acids: CASRLPGQGAEAFF. Here the CDR3 DNA reads TGTGCCAGCAGACTACCGGGACAGGGGGCTGAAGCTTTCTTT.

Note on this clone: At one of its ends the junction is not consistent with the germline gene, which may arise from a read error. The chain is built from TRBV7-9 and TRBJ2-7, with 7 bases lining up with TRBD2. CDR3 length: 15 residues. Germline V gene data show CDR1 as SEHNR and CDR2 as FQNEAQ (reference sequence). The CDR3, as DNA: TGTTCCAGCAGCTTAGGGTCTAGCGGATACTACGAGCAGTACTTC. Protein: CSSSLGSSGYYEQYF.

This clone occurred once. The rearrangement uses TRBV7-8 and TRBJ2-7; TRBD1 matches 8 bases. CDR1 is SGHVS, CDR2 FQNEAQ, per germline. With 5 bases clipped from V and 2 bases from J, the junction kept 5 bases outside the gene matches. The CDR3 length is 14 residues. CDR3 in DNA: TGTGCCAGCAGCCGGGACAGGACTCCCTACGAGCAGTACTTC. This codes for CASSRDRTPYEQYF.

V usage is TRBV30 and J usage is TRBJ1-6; a possible D gene is TRBD1 (5 bases). Trimming took 1 base from V and 6 from J, leaving 7 bases between them. The CDR3 sequence is 13 residues long. CDR1 and CDR2 (germline): GTSNPN, SVGIG (reference sequence). DNA of the CDR3: TGTGCCTGGAGTGAACAGGTTAATTCACCCCTCCACTTT. Its protein is CAWSEQVNSPLHF.

V usage is TRBV5-1 and J usage is TRBJ2-3; TRBD1 agrees at 8 bases. The trim removed 6 bases at V and 3 bases at J, leaving 6 bases unmatched. Germline CDR1 is SGHRS and CDR2 is YFSETQ. The CDR3 covers 14 residues. CDR3 nucleotides: TGCGCCAGCAAAAGGACAGGGATGACAGATACGCAGTATTTT. Its translation is CASKRTGMTDTQYF. Filled out from reference TRBV5-1 and TRBJ2-3, the complete variable domain reads KAGVTQTPRYLIKTRGQQVTLSCSPISGHRSVSWYQQTPGQGLQFLFEYFSETQRNKGNFPGRFSGRQFSNSRSEMNVSTLELGDSALYLCASKRTGMTDTQYFGPGTRLTVL.

The chain carries TRBV5-5 and TRBJ1-5, with 9 bases that match TRBD1. This CDR3 contains 16 residues. The germline V gene encodes CDR1 SGHKS and CDR2 YYEKEE (reference sequence). The V and J ends lost 0 bases and 3 bases, in that order; junction bases with no gene match: 4. CDR3: CASSLGWDRVNQPQHF. CDR3 nucleotide sequence: TGTGCCAGCAGCTTGGGTTGGGACAGGGTCAATCAGCCCCAGCATTTT.

The chain employs TRBV14 and TRBJ1-2; TRBD1 agrees at 8 bases. Trimming at V came to 4 bases and at J to 7 bases, leaving 8 bases not matched to a gene. CDR1 and CDR2 from the germline V gene are SGHDN and FVKESK. This CDR3 has 14 residues. The CDR3 loop is CASSRQGMLAGYTF. The CDR3 DNA reads as TGTGCCAGCAGCCGACAGGGGATGTTGGCTGGCTACACCTTC.

CDR3 coding DNA: TGCAGCGTTGAATGGGCGGTTGTAGGGGGCTACGAGCAGTACTTC. Encoded protein: CSVEWAVVGGYEQYF. The chain has TRBV29-1 and TRBJ2-7; perhaps TRBD1 as D (6 bases). The ends were cut back, 2 bases at V and 3 bases at J, with 17 bases in the middle. Germline V CDR1 and CDR2: SQVTM, ANQGSEA. CDR3 length: 15 amino acids.

This rearrangement joins TRBV7-9 to TRBJ2-2; D uncertain. Germline CDR1 and CDR2: SEHNR and FQNEAQ (reference sequence). The CDR3 totals 12 residues. Trimming pared 11 bases from V and 6 bases from J, leaving 13 bases between. The CDR3 spells CAQQPGSGELFF. The CDR3 coding sequence is TGTGCCCAGCAGCCAGGCTCCGGGGAGCTGTTTTTT.